The 23 T cell receptor beta chains in this list originate from one sample, sequenced in a study of T-cell reconstitution after alpha-beta-depleted transplantation in children. Researchers prepared the TCRbeta library using unique molecular identifiers, the study reports. MiXCR, run by TCRdb on the PCR reads, gives a single entry per CDR3 protein. The sample includes 400,000 to 500,000 distinct CDR3 sequences, under 13% of them seen just once. The input for sequencing was PBMCs from the stem cell graft donor, taken from the stem cell graft. The source is a human donor who donated a stem cell graft to a child with acute myeloid leukemia.

In this sample, this clonotype turned up a few times. The V gene is TRBV14, the J gene TRBJ2-7; D is possibly TRBD1 (5 bases). V was clipped by 3 bases and J by 3 bases, with 12 bases between them. Germline-derived CDR1 and CDR2 are SGHDN and FVKESK. This CDR3 has 14 residues. CDR3 loop: CASSHLDSFYEQYF. The CDR3 coding sequence is TGTGCCAGCAGCCACCTCGACAGTTTCTACGAGCAGTACTTC.

The chain recombines TRBV10-3 with TRBJ2-2; D assignment may be TRBD1 or TRBD2 (5 bases each). The CDR3 totals 15 residues. Germline lookup yields CDR1 ENHRY and CDR2 SYGVKD. V was trimmed by 6 bases and J by 1 base, leaving 12 bases between them. For the CDR3, the DNA is TGTGCCATCAGCGTGGGACGGTTGAACACCGGGGAGCTGTTTTTT. It yields the protein CAISVGRLNTGELFF.

The rearrangement links TRBV7-6 to TRBJ1-2; 8 bases match TRBD1. Germline V gives CDR1 SGHVS, CDR2 FNYEAQ. V lost 6 bases to trimming and J lost 8 bases; unmatched junction nucleotides: 11. The CDR3 has 14 residues. The CDR3 nucleotides are TGTGCCAGCAGTCACGCCGGACAGGGCAGCGGCTACACCTTC. This encodes CASSHAGQGSGYTF.

V and J are TRBV7-3 and TRBJ2-7; the D is unclear. The germline CDR1 and CDR2 sequences are SGHTA and FQGTGA. The CDR3 extends over 14 amino acids. V was cut by 0 bases and J by 7 bases, with 13 bases left in between. The DNA of the CDR3 is TGTGCCAGCAGCTTAACTAACAATGTGGGGGAGCAGTACTTC. This encodes CASSLTNNVGEQYF.

This clonotype came up a few times. V gene TRBV20-1 combines with J gene TRBJ2-4, with 7 bases aligning to TRBD1. The CDR3 consists of 16 residues. Per germline, CDR1 DFQATT and CDR2 SNEGSKA (reference sequence). Germline trimming cut 3 bases from V and 0 bases from J; bases unmatched to any gene: 8. The CDR3 protein is CSASSPGGVAKNIQYF. The CDR3 nucleotides are TGCAGTGCTAGCAGTCCAGGGGGAGTAGCCAAAAACATTCAGTACTTC.

This clonotype was observed a few times. The CDR3 is CASSDSTPGTEAFF. CDR3 nucleotides: TGTGCCAGTAGCGACTCAACCCCAGGCACTGAAGCTTTCTTT. The gene calls are TRBV19 and TRBJ1-1; no definite D call. From germline, CDR1 is LNHDA and CDR2 SQIVND (reference sequence). The CDR3 runs to 14 residues. V dropped 6 bases and J dropped 4 bases, with 15 bases sitting between them. Filled out from reference TRBV19 and TRBJ1-1, the complete variable domain reads DGGITQSPKYLFRKEGQNVTLSCEQNLNHDAMYWYRQDPGQGLRLIYYSQIVNDFQKGDIAEGYSVSREKKESFPLTVTSAQKNPTAFYLCASSDSTPGTEAFFGQGTRLTVV.

The rearrangement uses TRBV12-3 or TRBV12-4 and TRBJ2-2; unclear D gene. The germline V and J ends were trimmed by 5 bases and 7 bases, with 8 bases remaining between them. The CDR3 length is 12 residues. CDR3 in DNA: TGTGCCAGCAGTCGCTGGGACGGGGAGCTGTTTTTT. Translation: CASSRWDGELFF.

This chain joins TRBV5-6 and TRBJ2-5; 8 bases are a match to TRBD2. The CDR3 is 15 residues long. Unmatched junction bases numbered 5, after V lost 3 bases and J lost 1 base. Germline V gene lookup returns CDR1 SGHDT and CDR2 YYEEEE. The CDR3 DNA follows: TGTGCCAGCAGCTCCCCGGGACTAGGCCAAGAGACCCAGTACTTC. Translating gives CASSSPGLGQETQYF.

The rearrangement uses TRBV20-1 and TRBJ2-4; no reliable D call. Trimming removed 5 bases from V and 3 bases from J, with 11 bases in between. In germline, CDR1 is DFQATT, CDR2 SNEGSKA (reference sequence). The CDR3 sequence is 13 residues long. CDR3 loop: CSAPSLVKNIQYF. CDR3 sequence (DNA): TGCAGTGCTCCCTCATTGGTCAAAAACATTCAGTACTTC.

The V and J genes are TRBV18 and TRBJ2-6; possibly TRBD1 for D (6 bases). The length of the CDR3 is 17 residues. V lost 1 base, J lost 4 bases, and 14 bases lay in between. In germline, CDR1 is KGHSH, CDR2 LQKENI. Written as DNA, the CDR3 is TGTGCCAGCTCACCACTTGGACAGCATCTGGGGGCCAACGTCCTGACTTTC. It translates to CASSPLGQHLGANVLTF.

This clonotype has a handful of counts. J is TRBJ2-2 and V is TRBV19; TRBD1 matches 10 bases. The CDR3 totals 14 residues. V was pared by 6 bases and J by 6 bases, with 4 bases of the junction left unmatched. Per germline, CDR1 LNHDA and CDR2 SQIVND (reference sequence). The CDR3 protein is CASSPGTGAGELFF. In DNA form, the CDR3 reads TGTGCCAGTAGCCCCGGGACAGGGGCCGGGGAGCTGTTTTTT.

J is TRBJ2-1 and V is TRBV9, with D possibly matching TRBD2 (5 bases). The CDR3 has 13 amino acids. Germline V gene sequence: CDR1 SGDLS, CDR2 YYNGEE. Trimming stripped 1 base from V and 8 bases from J, with 10 bases between. The CDR3 protein is CASSVSGRHEQFF. The CDR3 DNA sequence: TGTGCCAGCAGCGTAAGCGGCCGACATGAGCAGTTCTTC.

This clonotype was recorded many times. The chain employs TRBV2 and TRBJ1-5; D possibly corresponds to TRBD1 (5 bases). The CDR3 covers 13 residues. Trimming pared 4 bases from V and 7 bases from J, leaving 11 bases between. CDR1 and CDR2 from the germline V gene are SNHLY and FYNNEI. The DNA of the CDR3 is TGTGCCAGCAGTGTGGGGGTGGGACAGCCCCAGCATTTT. Translating it yields CASSVGVGQPQHF.

The chain uses TRBV15 and TRBJ2-4, with D unclear. CDR1 is LNHNV and CDR2 is YYDKDF in the germline V gene (reference sequence). Trimming took off 0 bases at V and 6 bases at J, with 12 bases between the two ends. The CDR3 consists of 15 residues. CDR3: CATSRDLGIGNIQYF. The CDR3 DNA sequence: TGTGCCACCAGCAGAGATCTGGGTATAGGAAACATTCAGTACTTC.

This clonotype appeared many times. The J gene is TRBJ2-7, the V gene TRBV7-9; possibly TRBD2 for D (6 bases). V was shortened by 2 bases and J by 6 bases, with 17 bases between the two germline ends. The CDR3 length is 15 residues. From germline, CDR1 is SEHNR and CDR2 FQNEAQ (reference sequence). CDR3 sequence: CASSLHSAGKGEQYF. In DNA, the CDR3 is TGTGCCAGCAGCTTACACTCCGCGGGGAAAGGCGAGCAGTACTTC.

This clonotype appeared a few times. The chain employs TRBV18 and TRBJ2-7; 12 nucleotides align to TRBD1. Germline-derived CDR1 and CDR2 are KGHSH and LQKENI. V shed 6 bases and J 3 bases; nucleotides not matched to a gene: 6. The CDR3 is 15 amino acids. DNA of the CDR3: TGTGCCAGCTCCCCCGGGACAGGGGGCCTCTACGAGCAGTACTTC. This translates into CASSPGTGGLYEQYF.

This clonotype was seen at least ten times. The chain carries TRBV20-1 and TRBJ1-1; D is unclear. The germline gives CDR1 DFQATT, CDR2 SNEGSKA (reference sequence). V lost 0 bases to trimming and J lost 5 bases, with 16 bases between them. The CDR3 totals 15 residues. CDR3 bases: TGCAGTGCTAGAGATATAGTCGGGAGTGGAACTGAAGCTTTCTTT. Translation: CSARDIVGSGTEAFF.

This clonotype was seen a handful of times. The chain carries TRBV7-2 and TRBJ1-5, with D tentatively TRBD1 (5 bases). Trimming pared 8 bases from V and 7 bases from J, leaving 9 bases between. This CDR3 region has 11 residues. Germline assignment: CDR1 SGHTA and CDR2 FQGNSA. The chain's CDR3 is CASGGSQPQHF. CDR3 bases: TGTGCCAGCGGGGGTTCGCAGCCCCAGCATTTT.

V and J are TRBV27 and TRBJ2-1; 9 positions match TRBD1. Germline V gene data show CDR1 as MNHEY and CDR2 as SMNVEV (reference sequence). The CDR3 covers 17 residues. V was pared by 5 bases and J by 0 bases, with 8 bases of the junction left unmatched. CDR3 region: CASSARDRASSYNEQFF. The CDR3 bases are TGTGCCAGCAGTGCCCGGGACAGGGCCAGCTCCTACAATGAGCAGTTCTTC.

This clonotype occurred a few times. The J gene is TRBJ1-5, the V gene TRBV20-1; 10 nucleotides line up with TRBD1. CDR1 and CDR2 (germline): DFQATT, SNEGSKA (reference sequence). The CDR3 loop spans 14 amino acids. J was trimmed by 4 bases and V by 6 bases; bases with no gene match: 6. The CDR3 coding sequence is TGCAGTGCGCTCCGGGACAGGGGTAATCAGCCCCAGCATTTT. Protein sequence: CSALRDRGNQPQHF.

The J gene is TRBJ1-5, the V gene TRBV7-9; 7 bases are shared with TRBD1. After removal of 3 bases from V and 5 bases from J, the junction contained 13 bases not matched to a gene. Germline V gene lookup returns CDR1 SEHNR and CDR2 FQNEAQ (reference sequence). The CDR3 runs to 17 residues. The CDR3: CASSLSLVGGGDQPQHF. CDR3 DNA: TGTGCCAGCAGCTTGAGCTTAGTGGGAGGGGGCGATCAGCCCCAGCATTTT.

This clonotype occurred many times. The V gene is TRBV7-2, the J gene TRBJ1-5; TRBD1 agrees at 10 bases. This CDR3 is built from 14 residues. V trimming: 6 bases; J trimming: 7 bases; junction bases outside the gene matches: 6. Germline values: CDR1 SGHTA, CDR2 FQGNSA. The CDR3 sequence is CASSQGQGGQPQHF. In DNA, the CDR3 is TGTGCCAGCAGTCAAGGACAGGGGGGACAGCCCCAGCATTTT.

This clonotype was counted many times. The chain uses TRBV10-2 and TRBJ2-7; possible D gene TRBD2, 6 bases. CDR1 and CDR2 (germline): WSHSY, SAAADI. The CDR3 loop spans 16 amino acids. Trimming removed 6 bases at V and 0 bases at J, with 18 bases between. CDR3 protein: CASSPNWRVGSYEQYV. The CDR3 DNA reads TGCGCCAGCAGCCCTAATTGGAGGGTAGGCTCCTACGAGCAGTACGTC.